This TCR beta chain was captured in a study of response to subunit inactivated influenza vaccine. Findings and limits, study-wide: Authors suggested seasonal influenza vaccinations each recruit few new T cells.

This CDR3 is built from 12 residues. Per the germline V gene, CDR1 is MDHEN and CDR2 is SYDVKM. V lost 5 bases and J lost 12, with 14 bases in between. This clonotype was detected only a few times. Its antigen is undetermined. TCRdb processed the RT-PCR reads anew with MiXCR; each CDR3 protein has one entry. The table has approximately 490,000 distinct CDR3 sequences, approximately 7.3% seen once. The input for sequencing was PBMCs from blood, taken roughly 24 months after vaccination. The rearrangement uses TRBV28 and TRBJ2-1; possibly TRBD2 for D (5 bases). The receptor was isolated from a man aged 50-75 years who received an inactivated influenza vaccine. This CDR3 reads CASSRRTAGQFF. The CDR3 DNA reads as TGTGCCAGCAGTCGCCGCACCGCGGGGCAGTTCTTC.